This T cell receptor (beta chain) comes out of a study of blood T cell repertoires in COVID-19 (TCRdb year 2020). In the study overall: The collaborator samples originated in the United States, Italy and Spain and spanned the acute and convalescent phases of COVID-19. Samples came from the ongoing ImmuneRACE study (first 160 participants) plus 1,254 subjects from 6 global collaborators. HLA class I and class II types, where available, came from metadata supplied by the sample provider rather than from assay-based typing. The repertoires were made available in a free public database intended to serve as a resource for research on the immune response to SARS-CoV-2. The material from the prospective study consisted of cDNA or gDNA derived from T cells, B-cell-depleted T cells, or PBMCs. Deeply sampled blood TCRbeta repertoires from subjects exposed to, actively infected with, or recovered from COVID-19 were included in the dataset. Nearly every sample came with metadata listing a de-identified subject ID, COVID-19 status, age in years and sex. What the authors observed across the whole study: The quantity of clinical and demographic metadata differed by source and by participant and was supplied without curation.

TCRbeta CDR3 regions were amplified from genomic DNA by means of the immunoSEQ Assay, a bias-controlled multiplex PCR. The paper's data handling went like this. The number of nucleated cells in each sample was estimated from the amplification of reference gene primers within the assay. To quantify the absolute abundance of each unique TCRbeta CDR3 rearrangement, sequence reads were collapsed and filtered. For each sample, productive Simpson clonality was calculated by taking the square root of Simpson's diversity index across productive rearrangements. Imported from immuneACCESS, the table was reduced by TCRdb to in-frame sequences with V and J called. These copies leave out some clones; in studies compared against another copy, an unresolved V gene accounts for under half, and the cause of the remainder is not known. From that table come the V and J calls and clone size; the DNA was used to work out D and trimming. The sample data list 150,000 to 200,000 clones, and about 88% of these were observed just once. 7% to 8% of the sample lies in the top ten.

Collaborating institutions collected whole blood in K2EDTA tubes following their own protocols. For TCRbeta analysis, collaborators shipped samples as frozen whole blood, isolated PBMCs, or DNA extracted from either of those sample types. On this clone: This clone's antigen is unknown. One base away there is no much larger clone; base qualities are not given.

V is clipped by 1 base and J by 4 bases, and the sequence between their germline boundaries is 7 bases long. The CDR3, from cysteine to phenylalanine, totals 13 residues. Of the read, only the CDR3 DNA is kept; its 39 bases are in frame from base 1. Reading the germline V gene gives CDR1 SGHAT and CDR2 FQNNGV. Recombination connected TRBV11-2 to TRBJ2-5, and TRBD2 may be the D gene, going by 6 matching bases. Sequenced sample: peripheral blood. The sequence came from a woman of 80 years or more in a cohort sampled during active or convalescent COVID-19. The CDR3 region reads CASSLGRGETQYF. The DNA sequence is TGTGCCAGCAGCTTAGGGAGGGGAGAGACCCAGTACTTC. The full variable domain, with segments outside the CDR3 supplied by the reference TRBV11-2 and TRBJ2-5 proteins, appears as EAGVAQSPRYKIIEKRQSVAFWCNPISGHATLYWYQQILGQGPKLLIQFQNNGVVDDSQLPKDRFSAERLKGVDSTLKIQPAKLEDSAVYLCASSLGRGETQYFGPGTRLLVL.